The clone carrying this T cell receptor (beta chain) showed up many times. This CDR3 has 14 amino acids. V lost 5 bases, J lost 4 bases, and 12 bases lay in between. Germline V gene data show CDR1 as SGHTA and CDR2 as FQGNSA. This sample stems from a study of early T cells in non-severe SARS-CoV-2 infection. From the 5' RACE reads, TCRdb called clonotypes with MiXCR, one entry per CDR3 protein. The table shows about 47,000 distinct CDR3 sequences, with more than 9.5% occurring only once. This clonotype was sampled from an adult who was a healthcare worker with PCR-confirmed SARS-CoV-2 infection or an uninfected control (not recorded which). The rearrangement joins TRBV7-2 to TRBJ2-1, with D uncertain. The specimen sequenced was whole blood. The CDR3 sequence is CASSPSLGYNEQFF. In DNA form, the CDR3 reads TGTGCCAGCAGCCCCTCGTTGGGATACAATGAGCAGTTCTTC.